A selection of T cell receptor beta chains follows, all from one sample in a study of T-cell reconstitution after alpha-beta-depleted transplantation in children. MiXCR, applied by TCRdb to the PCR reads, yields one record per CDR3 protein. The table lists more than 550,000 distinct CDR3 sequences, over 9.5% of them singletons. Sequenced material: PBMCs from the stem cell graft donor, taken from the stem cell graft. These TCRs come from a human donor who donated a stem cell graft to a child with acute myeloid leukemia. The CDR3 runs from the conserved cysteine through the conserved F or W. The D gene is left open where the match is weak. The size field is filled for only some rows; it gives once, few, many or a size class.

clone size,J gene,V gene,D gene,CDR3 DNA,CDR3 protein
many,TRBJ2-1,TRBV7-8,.,TGTGCCAGCAGATTCTATAGCGGTAGCTCCTACAATGAGCAGTTCTTC,CASRFYSGSSYNEQFF
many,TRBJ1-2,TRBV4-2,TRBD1,TGTGCCAGCAGCCAGGGACAGAACTATGGCTACACCTTC,CASSQGQNYGYTF
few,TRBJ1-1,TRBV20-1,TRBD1,TGCAGTGCTAGTGTAGGGGGCGCTGGGAACACTGAAGCTTTCTTT,CSASVGGAGNTEAFF
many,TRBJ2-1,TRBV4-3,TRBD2,TGCGCCAGCAGCCAAGCTAGCGGGAGTAGTAATGAGCAGTTCTTC,CASSQASGSSNEQFF
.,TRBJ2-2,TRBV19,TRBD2,TGTGCCAGTAGTAAGGACCCCTGGGCGGGAGAGGGAGGAACCGGGGAGCTGTTTTTT,CASSKDPWAGEGGTGELFF
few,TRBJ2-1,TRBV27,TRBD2,TGTGCCAGCAACTCCCCGGGACTAGGCCCTCAGGAGCAGTTCTTC,CASNSPGLGPQEQFF
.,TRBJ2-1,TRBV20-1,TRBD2,TGCAGTGCTAGCGGACCGGGACTAGCGGACTACAATGAGCAGTTCTTC,CSASGPGLADYNEQFF
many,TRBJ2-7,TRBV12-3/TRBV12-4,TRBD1,TGTGCCAGCAGTTTCGTGACAGGGGGCCCATACGAGCAGTACTTC,CASSFVTGGPYEQYF
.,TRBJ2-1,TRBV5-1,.,TGCGCCAGCAGCTTGTGGGGGGAAACGGGCTACAATGAGCAGTTCTTC,CASSLWGETGYNEQFF
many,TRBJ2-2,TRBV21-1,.,TGTGCCAGCAGCCGACAGGGCACCACCGGGGAGCTGTTTTTT,CASSRQGTTGELFF
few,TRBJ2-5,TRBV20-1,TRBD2,TGCAGTGCGCCGACTAGCGGAGAGACCCAGTACTTC,CSAPTSGETQYF
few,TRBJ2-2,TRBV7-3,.,TGTGCCAGCAGCTTAATACGAGGCCCCGGGGAGCTGTTTTTT,CASSLIRGPGELFF
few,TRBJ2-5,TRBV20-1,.,TGCAGTGCTAGAGATTTATTCGGTAACCAAGAGACCCAGTACTTC,CSARDLFGNQETQYF
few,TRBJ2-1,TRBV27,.,TGTGCCAGCAGTCTACCCCCCGGGACGGGTACATACAATGAGCAGTTCTTC,CASSLPPGTGTYNEQFF